The clone carrying this T cell receptor beta chain was picked up many times. Its cognate antigen is unknown. The sample originates from a study of T cells in Graves' hyperthyroidism and ophthalmopathy. Study results and caveats: Model-based prediction identified ophthalmopathy a median 6.5 months prior to its onset.

Template material for amplifying TCR beta CDR3 regions consisted of RNA transcripts. The primer set for the first-round RT-PCR of the TCR CDR3 was HTBI. TCRdb called the multiplex PCR reads again in MiXCR, with one record for every CDR3 protein. This sample yields 450,000 to 650,000 distinct CDR3 sequences, of which 12% to 15% are seen a single time; roughly 6.9% belongs to the top ten. CDR3 size: 15 residues. Germline values: CDR1 GTSNPN, CDR2 SVGIG (reference sequence). V shed 4 bases and J shed 0 bases, with 14 bases lying between them. It was uncontrolled infection, other autoimmune disease, pregnancy or lactation that excluded patients. Around 9.9 ml of fresh peripheral blood supplied the PBMCs.

J is TRBJ2-3 and V is TRBV30; D not resolved. The specimen was blood. This clonotype was sampled from a woman between 18 and 29 years old with Graves' ophthalmopathy. CDR3 sequence reads: CAWKRRPTSTDTQYF. The CDR3 DNA follows: TGTGCCTGGAAACGTCGTCCCACGAGCACAGATACGCAGTATTTT.